The source of this T cell receptor (beta chain) is a study of T cells after yellow fever vaccination. Study-level background: With SMART-Seq v4 Ultra Low Input, the fractions containing low cell numbers were prepared. Notes on the study in general: Abundant bulk-population clonotypes could contaminate the FACS-sorted repertoires.

Notes on this clonotype: The antigen is undetermined.

Trimming took 8 bases from V and 6 from J; bases not matched to a gene: 12. This CDR3 region has 14 residues. Template switching with 5'RACE generated the TCR cDNA and added a universal primer site and UMIs. TCRdb reprocessed the 5' RACE reads via MiXCR and lists one record per CDR3 protein. This sample has roughly 160,000 distinct CDR3 sequences, with around 7% found just once. This material consisted of CD4+ T cells sorted from PBMCs, taken around 5 days after the first yellow fever vaccination. The rearrangement joins TRBV12-3 or TRBV12-4 to TRBJ1-1; 7 nucleotides agree with TRBD1. The sequence derives from a man between 18 and 35 years old who received the YFV17D yellow fever vaccine. For the CDR3, the DNA is TGTGCCAGCGCCCTTCGGGGCCAGGGGGCTGAAGCTTTCTTT. Protein product: CASALRGQGAEAFF.